One sample yielded the 20 T cell receptor beta chains listed below, sequenced in a study of breast tumors, draining lymph nodes, adjacent tissues. The lymph nodes were axillary draining lymph nodes from breast cancer patients. MiXCR, applied by TCRdb to the multiplex PCR reads, yields one record per CDR3 protein. The data hold fewer than 200,000 distinct CDR3 sequences, with roughly 30% observed a single time. Sequencing used axillary lymph node tissue. The receptors originated from a female donor with breast cancer. Some clones in this sample may be carry-over from other donors' samples.

Regarding this clonotype: A much larger clone sits a single nucleotide away, making a read error possible. The V gene is TRBV12-5, the J gene TRBJ2-2; D not certain. Trimming left V 3 bases short and J 6 bases short, with 17 bases between. Germline V lookup: CDR1 LGHNT, CDR2 FRNRAP. The CDR3 runs to 16 residues. The DNA of the CDR3 is TGTGCTAGTGGTTTCGTATTAGCTGGAGACGCCGGGGAGCTGTTTTTT. Amino acids: CASGFVLAGDAGELFF.

Worth noting for this clonotype: Germline is not matched at one junction end, which may reflect a read error. The genes are TRBV7-6 and TRBJ2-2; TRBD2 is a possible D gene (5 bases). This CDR3 comprises 18 residues. Germline V gives CDR1 SGHVS, CDR2 FNYEAQ. The CDR3 DNA is TGTGCCAGCAGCTTAACGGTCTTTGAAACCGCGAACACCGGGGAGCTGCTCTTT. The encoded protein is CASSLTVFETANTGELLF.

This clonotype was found many times. The genes are TRBV7-2 and TRBJ1-3; D is unresolved. The ends were cut back, 7 bases at V and 0 bases at J, with 7 bases in the middle. CDR3 length equals 13 residues. CDR1 and CDR2 from the germline V gene are SGHTA and FQGNSA. Here the CDR3 DNA reads TGTGCCAGCAACCGGGACTCTGGAAACACCATATATTTT. Amino acids: CASNRDSGNTIYF.

This clonotype was picked up many times. This chain connects TRBV20-1 to TRBJ1-5; TRBD1 matches 7 bases. The J segment lost 4 bases and the V segment lost 0 bases, leaving 9 bases of the junction unmatched. The CDR3 is 16 residues long. CDR1 DFQATT and CDR2 SNEGSKA come from the germline V gene (reference sequence). Here the CDR3 DNA reads TGCAGTGCTAGAGACTCGGGACAGACTCCTAATCAGCCCCAGCATTTT. It encodes CSARDSGQTPNQPQHF.

This rearrangement joins TRBV15 to TRBJ1-4, with D possibly TRBD1 on 6 matching bases. The germline gives CDR1 LNHNV, CDR2 YYDKDF (reference sequence). The CDR3 loop spans 18 amino acids. V was shortened by 0 bases and J by 6 bases, with 20 bases between the two germline ends. The CDR3 sequence: CATSRDQSGLGGDEKLFF. The CDR3 DNA reads as TGTGCCACCAGCAGAGATCAATCCGGACTAGGGGGGGATGAAAAACTGTTTTTT.

In its sample, this clonotype was seen a few times. The chain links TRBV15 to TRBJ1-2; D remains unclear. Germline CDR1 LNHNV, CDR2 YYDKDF (reference sequence). The CDR3 runs 11 residues. The CDR3 is CASWASYGYTF. DNA for the CDR3: TGTGCTTCCTGGGCGTCCTATGGCTACACCTTC.

This clonotype was recorded many times. The V and J genes are TRBV9 and TRBJ1-2; D gene uncertain. This CDR3 is built from 14 residues. CDR1 is SGDLS and CDR2 is YYNGEE in the germline V gene. Between the trimmed V and J ends, which lost 0 bases and 3 bases, there was a span of 9 bases. CDR3 protein: CASSVGTWDYGYTF. Written as DNA, the CDR3 is TGTGCCAGCAGCGTAGGAACCTGGGACTATGGCTACACCTTC. The full variable domain, in which reference TRBV9 and TRBJ1-2 provide the parts outside the CDR3, is DSGVTQTPKHLITATGQRVTLRCSPRSGDLSVYWYQQSLDQGLQFLIQYYNGEERAKGNILERFSAQQFPDLHSELNLSSLELGDSALYFCASSVGTWDYGYTFGSGTRLTVV.

In the case of this clonotype: A much bigger clone sits one base away, suggesting this may be a read error. The chain carries TRBV20-1 and TRBJ1-2, with TRBD1 matching over 7 bases. The CDR3 contains 15 residues. The V segment lost 8 bases and the J segment 8 bases; nucleotides outside the gene matches: 20. CDR1 DFQATT and CDR2 SNEGSKA come from the germline V gene (reference sequence). CDR3 amino acids: CSTHEGGAGSGGYTF. The CDR3 DNA sequence: TGCAGTACCCATGAAGGGGGCGCAGGGTCGGGGGGCTACACCTTC.

This clonotype was seen ten or more times. The V and J genes are TRBV20-1 and TRBJ2-7; tentative D call: TRBD1 (5 bases). The germline V and J ends were trimmed by 3 bases and 0 bases, with 12 bases remaining between them. The CDR3 extends over 14 amino acids. Germline V lookup: CDR1 DFQATT, CDR2 SNEGSKA (reference sequence). The CDR3 DNA reads TGCAGTGCTAGGGATTCTGACAGCTCCTACGAGCAGTACTTC. Its translation: CSARDSDSSYEQYF.

This clonotype was recorded many times. J is TRBJ2-7 and V is TRBV12-3 or TRBV12-4, with 12 bases identical to TRBD1. The CDR3 has 14 amino acids. V lost 6 bases and J lost 5; bases outside the gene matches: 5. The CDR3 sequence: CASRPGQGADEQYF. The CDR3 DNA is TGTGCCAGCAGGCCGGGACAGGGGGCGGACGAGCAGTACTTC.

The chain employs TRBV12-3 or TRBV12-4 and TRBJ1-4, with a weak D call TRBD1 (5 bases). Trimming removed 3 bases from V and 10 bases from J, with 12 bases in between. The CDR3 sequence is 13 residues long. The CDR3 region has the DNA TGTGCCAGCAGTTTCGCCTGGGGGGGAAAACTGTTTTTT. It translates to CASSFAWGGKLFF.

Details on this clonotype: This sequence may be a read error, since a much larger clone differs from it by one base. The chain combines TRBV5-6 with TRBJ2-5; D may be TRBD2 (5 bases). The J call may be wrong; the DNA end is better matched by TRBJ2-7. The CDR3 contains 15 residues. CDR1 is SGHDT and CDR2 is YYEEEE in the germline V gene. The CDR3 DNA reads TGTGCCAGTAGTCCCTCAAAAGCGGCCTCCTACGAGCAGTACTTC. Its translation is CASSPSKAASYEQYF.

This clonotype has at least ten counts. The rearrangement links TRBV28 to TRBJ2-2; D is possibly TRBD2 (6 bases). V lost 6 bases to trimming and J lost 6 bases, with 20 bases between them. The CDR3 loop spans 16 amino acids. Germline CDR1 and CDR2: MDHEN and SYDVKM. The CDR3 is CASSPRMRGRSGELFF. The DNA of the CDR3 is TGTGCCAGCAGCCCCAGGATGCGGGGCAGGTCCGGGGAGCTGTTTTTT.

This clonotype was recorded many times. This CDR3 reads CASSSGLAETQYF. The CDR3 coding sequence is TGTGCCAGCAGCTCAGGACTAGCAGAGACCCAGTACTTC. V gene TRBV7-2 combines with J gene TRBJ2-5, with 8 positions matching TRBD2. CDR3 length: 13 residues. Germline V gives CDR1 SGHTA, CDR2 FQGNSA. Germline trimming cut 4 bases from V and 4 bases from J; bases unmatched to any gene: 2.

Turning to this clonotype: It may be a read error: a sequence one base away is much more abundant. This chain joins TRBV5-6 and TRBJ1-2; 7 bases map to TRBD1. The germline V gene has CDR1 SGHDT and CDR2 YYEEEE. J was trimmed by 4 bases and V by 7 bases; bases with no gene match: 7. The CDR3 spans 13 residues. The CDR3 region is CASVPTGSYGYTF. The CDR3 nucleotides read TGTGCCAGCGTACCGACAGGGTCCTATGGCTACACCTTC. Variable domain in full (rest from reference TRBV5-6 and TRBJ1-2): DAGVTQSPTHLIKTRGQQVTLRCSPKSGHDTVSWYQQALGQGPQFIFQYYEEEERQRGNFPDRFSGHQFPNYSSELNVNALLLGDSALYLCASVPTGSYGYTFGSGTRLTVV.

The sample holds many counts of this clonotype. The chain links TRBV4-1 to TRBJ2-6; D is possibly TRBD1 or TRBD2 (5 bases each). CDR1 MGHRA and CDR2 YSYEKL come from the germline V gene. Trimming left V 0 bases short and J 2 bases short, with 8 bases between. This CDR3 region has 16 residues. The CDR3 DNA sequence: TGCGCCAGCAGCCAAGATAGAGGGGCTGGGGCCAACGTCCTGACTTTC. Translating gives CASSQDRGAGANVLTF.

This clonotype was counted a few times. Here the CDR3 reads CATLARPWSADTQYF. CDR3 nucleotides: TGTGCCACCCTAGCACGGCCTTGGTCCGCGGATACGCAGTATTTT. The chain couples TRBV6-1 to TRBJ2-3, with D perhaps TRBD2 (5 bases). The CDR3 totals 15 residues. Per germline, CDR1 MNHNS and CDR2 SASEGT. V was trimmed by 10 bases and J by 6 bases, leaving 23 bases between them.

This clonotype was detected ten times or more. The genes are TRBV7-9 and TRBJ2-7; D is ambiguous. The V end was cut by 5 bases, the J end by 6 bases, with 17 bases between. This CDR3 has 14 residues. CDR1 is SEHNR and CDR2 is FQNEAQ in the germline V gene (reference sequence). CDR3 nucleotide sequence: TGTGCCAGCAGCCTGTGGACCGGTTGGGCCGAGCAGTACTTC. Its protein is CASSLWTGWAEQYF.

The sample holds many counts of this clonotype. V gene TRBV5-1 combines with J gene TRBJ2-3; 7 bases are a match to TRBD1. V was clipped by 2 bases and J by 0 bases; unmatched bases: 3. The CDR3 has 15 residues. The germline gives CDR1 SGHRS, CDR2 YFSETQ. Here the CDR3 DNA reads TGCGCCAGCAGCTTCGACAGGGCAAGCACAGATACGCAGTATTTT. This codes for CASSFDRASTDTQYF.

The J gene is TRBJ2-2, the V gene TRBV2; the D gene is possibly TRBD1 (6 bases). V was clipped by 2 bases and J by 0 bases, with 16 bases between them. CDR3 length: 18 amino acids. Germline V gene lookup returns CDR1 SNHLY and CDR2 FYNNEI. CDR3 amino acids: CASSEMGAGETNTGELFF. The CDR3 DNA follows: TGTGCCAGCAGTGAAATGGGGGCAGGGGAAACGAACACCGGGGAGCTGTTTTTT.